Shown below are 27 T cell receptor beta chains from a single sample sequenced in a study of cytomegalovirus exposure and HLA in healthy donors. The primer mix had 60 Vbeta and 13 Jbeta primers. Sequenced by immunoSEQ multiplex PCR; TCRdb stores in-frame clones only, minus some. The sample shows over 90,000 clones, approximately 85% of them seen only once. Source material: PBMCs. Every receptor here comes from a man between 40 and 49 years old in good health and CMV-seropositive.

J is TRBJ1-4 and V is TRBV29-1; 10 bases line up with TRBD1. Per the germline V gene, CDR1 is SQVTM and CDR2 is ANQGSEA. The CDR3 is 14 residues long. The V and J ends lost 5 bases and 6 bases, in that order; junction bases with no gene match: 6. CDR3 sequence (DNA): TGCAGCGTTTACACCGGGACAGGGGATGAAAAACTGTTTTTT. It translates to CSVYTGTGDEKLFF.

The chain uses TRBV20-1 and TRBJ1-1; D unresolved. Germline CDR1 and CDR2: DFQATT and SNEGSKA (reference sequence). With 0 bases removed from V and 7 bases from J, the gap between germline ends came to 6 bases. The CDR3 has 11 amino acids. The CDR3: CSARDRDEAFF. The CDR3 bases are TGCAGTGCTAGAGATCGGGATGAAGCTTTCTTT.

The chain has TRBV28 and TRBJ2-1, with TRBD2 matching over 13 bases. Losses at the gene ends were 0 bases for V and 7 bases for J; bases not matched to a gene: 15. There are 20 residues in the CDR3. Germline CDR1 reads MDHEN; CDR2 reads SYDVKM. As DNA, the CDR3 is TGTGCCAGCAGTTTATGGGTAGGAGGGACTAGCGGGAATCAGGGGAATGAGCAGTTCTTC. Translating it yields CASSLWVGGTSGNQGNEQFF.

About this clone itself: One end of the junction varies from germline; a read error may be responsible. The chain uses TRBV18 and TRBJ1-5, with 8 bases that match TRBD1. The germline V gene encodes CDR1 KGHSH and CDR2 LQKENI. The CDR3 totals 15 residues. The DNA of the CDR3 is TGTGCCAGCTCATCACCGGGACAGGGCAATCAGCCCCAGCATTTT. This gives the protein CASSSPGQGNQPQHF.

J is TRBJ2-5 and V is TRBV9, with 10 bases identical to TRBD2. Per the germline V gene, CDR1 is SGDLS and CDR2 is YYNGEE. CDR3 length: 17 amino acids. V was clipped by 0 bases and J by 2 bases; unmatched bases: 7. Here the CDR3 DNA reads TGTGCCAGCAGCGTAGCTAGAGTAGCGGGGGGTCAAGAGACCCAGTACTTC. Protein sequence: CASSVARVAGGQETQYF.

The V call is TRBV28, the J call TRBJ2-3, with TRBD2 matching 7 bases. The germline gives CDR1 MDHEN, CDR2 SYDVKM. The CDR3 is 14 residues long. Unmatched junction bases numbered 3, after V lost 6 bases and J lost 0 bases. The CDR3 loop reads CASRPGLSTDTQYF. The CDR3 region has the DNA TGTGCCAGCAGACCGGGACTAAGCACAGATACGCAGTATTTT.

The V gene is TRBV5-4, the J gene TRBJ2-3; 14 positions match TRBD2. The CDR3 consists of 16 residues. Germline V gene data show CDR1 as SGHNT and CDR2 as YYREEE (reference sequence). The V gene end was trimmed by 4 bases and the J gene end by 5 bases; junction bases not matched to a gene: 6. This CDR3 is CASSVGLAGALDTQYF. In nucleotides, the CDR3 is TGTGCCAGCAGCGTGGGACTAGCGGGAGCCTTAGATACGCAGTATTTT.

This CDR3 reads CASRSGGGNNYGYTF. The CDR3 nucleotides are TGTGCCAGCAGATCCGGGGGGGGCAATAACTATGGCTACACCTTC. This sequence joins TRBV5-5 and TRBJ1-2; possibly TRBD1 for D (6 bases). The V gene lost 5 bases and the J gene lost 1 base, with 15 bases spanning the gap. This CDR3 contains 15 residues. Germline assignment: CDR1 SGHKS and CDR2 YYEKEE (reference sequence).

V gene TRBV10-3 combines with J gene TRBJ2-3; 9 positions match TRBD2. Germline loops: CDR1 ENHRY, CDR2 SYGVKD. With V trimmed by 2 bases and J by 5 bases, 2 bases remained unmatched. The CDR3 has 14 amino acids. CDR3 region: CAISEAGGIDTQYF. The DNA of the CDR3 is TGTGCCATCAGTGAGGCGGGAGGGATAGATACGCAGTATTTT.

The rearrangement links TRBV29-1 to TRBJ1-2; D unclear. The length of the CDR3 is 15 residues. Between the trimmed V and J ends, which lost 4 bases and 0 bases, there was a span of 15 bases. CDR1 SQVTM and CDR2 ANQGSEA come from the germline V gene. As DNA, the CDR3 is TGCAGCGTTGGGAGACTATTCCTCTCTAACTATGGCTACACCTTC. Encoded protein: CSVGRLFLSNYGYTF.

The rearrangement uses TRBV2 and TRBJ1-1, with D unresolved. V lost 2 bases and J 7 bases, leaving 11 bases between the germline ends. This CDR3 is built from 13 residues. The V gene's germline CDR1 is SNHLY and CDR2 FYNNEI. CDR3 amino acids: CASSEPGNHEAFF. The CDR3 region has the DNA TGTGCCAGCAGTGAACCGGGTAACCATGAAGCTTTCTTT.

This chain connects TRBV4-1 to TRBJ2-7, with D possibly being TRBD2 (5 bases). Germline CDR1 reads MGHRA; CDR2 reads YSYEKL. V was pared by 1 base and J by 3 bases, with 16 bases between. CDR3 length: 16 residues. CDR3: CASSQASGMGLYEQYF. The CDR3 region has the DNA TGCGCCAGCAGCCAAGCCTCCGGGATGGGTCTCTACGAGCAGTACTTC.

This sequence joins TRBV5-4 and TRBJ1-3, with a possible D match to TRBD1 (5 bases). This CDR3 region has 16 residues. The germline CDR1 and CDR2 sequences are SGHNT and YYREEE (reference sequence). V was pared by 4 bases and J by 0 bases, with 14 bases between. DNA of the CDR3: TGTGCCAGCAGCCTGGGGAGTCAGGGCTCTGGAAACACCATATATTTT. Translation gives CASSLGSQGSGNTIYF. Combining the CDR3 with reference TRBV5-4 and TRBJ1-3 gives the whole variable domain ETGVTQSPTHLIKTRGQQVTLRCSSQSGHNTVSWYQQALGQGPQFIFQYYREEENGRGNFPPRFSGLQFPNYSSELNVNALELDDSALYLCASSLGSQGSGNTIYFGEGSWLTVV.

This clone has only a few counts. CDR3 sequence (DNA): TGTGCCAGCAGTTTATCGACAGGGCCGAATCAGCCCCAGCATTTT. Its translation: CASSLSTGPNQPQHF. The genes are TRBV27 and TRBJ1-5; 7 positions match TRBD1. From germline, CDR1 is MNHEY and CDR2 SMNVEV (reference sequence). The CDR3 extends over 15 amino acids. The trim removed 0 bases at V and 4 bases at J, leaving 3 bases unmatched.

Here the CDR3 reads CASSSRDTVIGQFF. CDR3 bases: TGCGCCAGCAGCTCCCGGGACACCGTCATAGGGCAGTTCTTC. The chain links TRBV5-1 to TRBJ2-1; TRBD1 is a possible D gene (6 bases). The CDR3 extends over 14 amino acids. V lost 3 bases and J 12 bases, leaving 19 bases between the germline ends. In germline, CDR1 is SGHRS, CDR2 YFSETQ. Complete variable domain (other parts from reference TRBV5-1 and TRBJ2-1): KAGVTQTPRYLIKTRGQQVTLSCSPISGHRSVSWYQQTPGQGLQFLFEYFSETQRNKGNFPGRFSGRQFSNSRSEMNVSTLELGDSALYLCASSSRDTVIGQFFGPGTRLTVL.

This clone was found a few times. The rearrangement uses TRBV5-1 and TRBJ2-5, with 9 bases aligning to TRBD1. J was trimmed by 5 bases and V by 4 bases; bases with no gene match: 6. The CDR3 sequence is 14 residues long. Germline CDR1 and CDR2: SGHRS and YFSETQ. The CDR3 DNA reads TGCGCCAGCAGCCCGTTGGACAGGGGTGAGACCCAGTACTTC. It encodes CASSPLDRGETQYF.

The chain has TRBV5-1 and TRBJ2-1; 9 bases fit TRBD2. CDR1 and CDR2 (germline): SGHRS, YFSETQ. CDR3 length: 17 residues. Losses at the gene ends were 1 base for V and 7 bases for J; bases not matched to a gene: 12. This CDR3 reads CASSLPGSGSGRNEQFF. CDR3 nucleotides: TGCGCCAGCAGCTTGCCCGGTAGCGGGAGCGGAAGGAATGAGCAGTTCTTC.

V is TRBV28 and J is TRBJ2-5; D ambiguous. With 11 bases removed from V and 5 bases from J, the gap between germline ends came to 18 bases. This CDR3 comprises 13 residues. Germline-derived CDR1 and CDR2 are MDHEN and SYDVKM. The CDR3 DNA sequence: TGTGCCTCTGTCCCTGGGCTTTGGGAGACCCAGTACTTC. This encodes CASVPGLWETQYF.

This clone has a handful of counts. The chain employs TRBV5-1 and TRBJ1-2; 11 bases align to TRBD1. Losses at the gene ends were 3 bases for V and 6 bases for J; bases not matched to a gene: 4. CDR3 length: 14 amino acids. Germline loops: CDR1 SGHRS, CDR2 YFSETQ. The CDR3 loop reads CASSSGQGADGYTF. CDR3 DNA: TGCGCCAGCAGCTCTGGACAGGGGGCGGATGGCTACACCTTC. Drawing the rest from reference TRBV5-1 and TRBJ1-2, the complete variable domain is KAGVTQTPRYLIKTRGQQVTLSCSPISGHRSVSWYQQTPGQGLQFLFEYFSETQRNKGNFPGRFSGRQFSNSRSEMNVSTLELGDSALYLCASSSGQGADGYTFGSGTRLTVV.

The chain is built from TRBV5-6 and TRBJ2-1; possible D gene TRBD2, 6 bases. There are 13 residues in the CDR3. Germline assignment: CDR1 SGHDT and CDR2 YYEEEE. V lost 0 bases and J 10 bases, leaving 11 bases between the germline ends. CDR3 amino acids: CASSLGDSGEQFF. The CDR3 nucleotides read TGTGCCAGCAGCTTGGGGGACTCTGGGGAGCAGTTCTTC.

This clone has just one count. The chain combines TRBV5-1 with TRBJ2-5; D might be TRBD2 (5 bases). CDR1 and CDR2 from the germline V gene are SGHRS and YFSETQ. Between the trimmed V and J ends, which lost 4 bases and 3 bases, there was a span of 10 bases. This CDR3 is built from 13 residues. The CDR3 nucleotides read TGCGCCAGCAGCCACCCCGGGAAAGAGACCCAGTACTTC. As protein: CASSHPGKETQYF.

CDR3 coding DNA: TGTGCCAGCAGCTACAGCACACAGGGAACCTACGAGCAGTACTTC. It is translated as CASSYSTQGTYEQYF. This sequence joins TRBV11-2 and TRBJ2-7; a weak D match, TRBD1 (6 bases). Trimming left V 4 bases short and J 2 bases short, with 15 bases between. The CDR3 consists of 15 residues. CDR1 is SGHAT, CDR2 FQNNGV, per germline.

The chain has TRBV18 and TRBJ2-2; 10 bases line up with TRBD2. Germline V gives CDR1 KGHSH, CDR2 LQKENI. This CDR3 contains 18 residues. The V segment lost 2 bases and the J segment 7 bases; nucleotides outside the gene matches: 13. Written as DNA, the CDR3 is TGTGCCAGCTCACCAAGAATAGCGGGAGGAGGAAGTCTCGGGGAGCTGTTTTTT. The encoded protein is CASSPRIAGGGSLGELFF.

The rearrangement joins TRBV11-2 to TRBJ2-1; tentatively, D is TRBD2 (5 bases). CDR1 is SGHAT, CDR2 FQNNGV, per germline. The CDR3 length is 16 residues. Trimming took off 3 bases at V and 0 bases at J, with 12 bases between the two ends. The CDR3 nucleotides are TGTGCCAGCAGCTTGGCGGAGCGGAACTCCTACAATGAGCAGTTCTTC. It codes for CASSLAERNSYNEQFF.

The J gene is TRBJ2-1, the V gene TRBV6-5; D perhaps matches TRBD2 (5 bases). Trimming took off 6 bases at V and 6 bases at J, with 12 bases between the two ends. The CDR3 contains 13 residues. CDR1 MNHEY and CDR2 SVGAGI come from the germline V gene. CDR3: CASSDYSPNEQFF. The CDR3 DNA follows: TGTGCCAGCAGCGACTACTCCCCCAATGAGCAGTTCTTC.

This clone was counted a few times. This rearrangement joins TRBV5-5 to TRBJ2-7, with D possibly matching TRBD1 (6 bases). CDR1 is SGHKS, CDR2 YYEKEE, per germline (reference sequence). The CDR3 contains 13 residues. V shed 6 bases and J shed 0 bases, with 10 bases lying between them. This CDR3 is CASTSGASYEQYF. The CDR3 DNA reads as TGTGCCAGCACCTCAGGGGCCTCCTACGAGCAGTACTTC.

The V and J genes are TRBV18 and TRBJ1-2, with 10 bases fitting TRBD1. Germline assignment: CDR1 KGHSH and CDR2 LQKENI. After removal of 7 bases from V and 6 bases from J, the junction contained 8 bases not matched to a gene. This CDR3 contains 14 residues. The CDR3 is CASFPGQGSNGYTF. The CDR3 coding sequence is TGTGCCAGCTTTCCGGGACAGGGGAGTAATGGCTACACCTTC. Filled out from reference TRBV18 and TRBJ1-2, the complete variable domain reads NAGVMQNPRHLVRRRGQEARLRCSPMKGHSHVYWYRQLPEEGLKFMVYLQKENIIDESGMPKERFSAEFPKEGPSILRIQQVVRGDSAAYFCASFPGQGSNGYTFGSGTRLTVV.